This T cell receptor (beta chain) was recovered during a study of monozygotic twins with inflammatory bowel disease. The study, taken as a whole, reports: Those with IBD had lower TCRbeta diversity (inverse Simpson) than their healthy co-twins did.

About this clonotype: What it binds is not known.

For every sample, eight separate reactions were used to make cDNA. After re-calling the 5' RACE reads, TCRdb lists one entry per CDR3 protein, DNA absent. The sample table includes 150,000 or so distinct CDR3 sequences. The V gene's germline CDR1 is MDHEN and CDR2 SYDVKM. The CDR3 is 14 amino acids. The sequence came from a human donor with ulcerative colitis or Crohn's disease, or a healthy co-twin of an affected twin (not recorded which). The J gene is TRBJ2-7, the V gene TRBV28. The sample consisted of blood. This CDR3 is CASSLEFTTYEQYF.